These 19 T cell receptor beta chains were all obtained from the same sample, sequenced in a study of T-cell memory formation after mild COVID-19. Using its own MiXCR run on the 5' RACE reads, TCRdb lists one record per CDR3 protein. This table holds about 340,000 distinct CDR3 sequences, roughly 13% found once. The sample comprised PBMCs or a T cell subset sorted from them (not recorded which). These receptors were taken from a man between 18 and 29 years old who had mild COVID-19 (a few samples of this study predate the infection). Cell type and time point are not known.

This clonotype was observed a few times. The genes are TRBV29-1 and TRBJ2-7; 9 bases are shared with TRBD2. Germline lookup yields CDR1 SQVTM and CDR2 ANQGSEA. CDR3 length: 13 amino acids. J gave up 7 bases and V 6 bases, and 10 bases lay outside the gene matches. CDR3 DNA: TGCAGCGTGCATAGCGGGAGCCCTAGGGAGCAGTACTTC. This translates into CSVHSGSPREQYF.

This clonotype was found a few times. The chain links TRBV4-1 to TRBJ2-5; 11 positions agree with TRBD2. Looked up from germline, CDR1 is MGHRA and CDR2 is YSYEKL. The CDR3 covers 17 residues. V shed 4 bases and J 2 bases; nucleotides not matched to a gene: 9. The CDR3 sequence is CASSRHHLAGGQETQYF. DNA of the CDR3: TGCGCCAGCAGCCGTCACCATCTAGCGGGGGGACAAGAGACCCAGTACTTC.

This clonotype was seen a few times. The V and J genes are TRBV6-2 or TRBV6-3 and TRBJ2-7; D is ambiguous. Germline lookup yields CDR1 MNHEY and CDR2 SVGEGT. V lost 6 bases to trimming and J lost 5 bases, with 20 bases between them. The CDR3 sequence is 15 residues long. Here the CDR3 reads CASRPAPGVSDEQYF. In nucleotides, the CDR3 is TGTGCCAGCAGACCCGCACCTGGCGTGTCCGACGAGCAGTACTTC.

V is TRBV30 and J is TRBJ2-5, with D possibly TRBD2 on 5 matching bases. The CDR3 has 15 amino acids. The germline V and J ends were trimmed by 2 bases and 9 bases, with 22 bases remaining between them. The germline CDR1 and CDR2 sequences are GTSNPN and SVGIG (reference sequence). The CDR3 DNA follows: TGTGCCTGGAGTATAGGGTCGTTCGGACCCGGGGCCCAGTACTTC. The encoded protein is CAWSIGSFGPGAQYF. Variable domain in full (rest from reference TRBV30 and TRBJ2-5): SQTIHQWPATLVQPVGSPLSLECTVEGTSNPNLYWYRQAAGRGLQLLFYSVGIGQISSEVPQNLSASRPQDRQFILSSKKLLLSDSGFYLCAWSIGSFGPGAQYFGPGTRLLVL.

Only one count was recorded for this clonotype. This chain uses TRBV19 with TRBJ1-2; D not certain. Between the trimmed V and J ends, which lost 2 bases and 6 bases, there was a span of 13 bases. Germline V lookup: CDR1 LNHDA, CDR2 SQIVND (reference sequence). The CDR3 sequence is 14 residues long. This CDR3 is CASSISPFGHGYTF. As DNA, the CDR3 is TGTGCCAGTAGTATATCCCCGTTCGGGCATGGCTACACCTTC.

This clonotype was recorded a few times. The chain is built from TRBV24-1 and TRBJ2-3; D not resolved. The V end lost 7 bases, the J end lost 2 bases, and 15 bases lay between the germline ends. CDR3 length: 15 amino acids. Germline-derived CDR1 and CDR2 are KGHDR and SFDVKD. The CDR3 DNA sequence: TGTGCCACCAGCCGCTCCGGACGAGACACAGATACGCAGTATTTT. Amino acids: CATSRSGRDTDTQYF.

This clonotype was found many times. J is TRBJ2-4 and V is TRBV7-6; 10 bases map to TRBD2. J lost 6 bases, V lost 5 bases, and 7 bases had no gene match. Germline values: CDR1 SGHVS, CDR2 FNYEAQ. This CDR3 contains 15 residues. This CDR3 is CASSVGLADTNIQYF. CDR3 DNA sequence: TGTGCCAGCAGCGTCGGACTAGCGGACACAAACATTCAGTACTTC.

This clonotype has more than one count but fewer than ten. This chain joins TRBV6-1 and TRBJ1-2; no firm D call. The CDR3 extends over 13 amino acids. CDR1 is MNHNS, CDR2 SASEGT, per germline. V gave up 1 base and J gave up 5 bases, with 8 bases separating them. Here the CDR3 DNA reads TGTGCCAGCAGTGAAGGTGAAGCTTATGGCTACACCTTC. This encodes CASSEGEAYGYTF.

The chain employs TRBV14 and TRBJ2-2; D remains unclear. The V gene lost 1 base and the J gene lost 7 bases, with 7 bases spanning the gap. Germline CDR1 reads SGHDN; CDR2 reads FVKESK. The CDR3 is 13 residues long. The CDR3 protein is CASSQGVDGELFF. In DNA, the CDR3 is TGTGCCAGCAGCCAAGGGGTGGACGGGGAGCTGTTTTTT. The full variable domain, in which reference TRBV14 and TRBJ2-2 provide the parts outside the CDR3, is EAGVTQFPSHSVIEKGQTVTLRCDPISGHDNLYWYRRVMGKEIKFLLHFVKESKQDESGMPNNRFLAERTGGTYSTLKVQPAELEDSGVYFCASSQGVDGELFFGEGSRLTVL.

The rearrangement joins TRBV6-6 to TRBJ2-7; a weak D match, TRBD1 (5 bases). CDR3 size: 14 residues. Germline loops: CDR1 MNHNY, CDR2 SVGAGI (reference sequence). V was shortened by 7 bases and J by 5 bases, with 18 bases between the two germline ends. The CDR3: CASNTNQGPHEQYV. The CDR3 DNA follows: TGTGCCAGCAATACCAACCAGGGTCCCCACGAGCAGTACGTC.

This clonotype was observed a handful of times. This chain links TRBV5-1 with TRBJ1-4, with D maybe TRBD1 (6 bases). The CDR3 length is 16 residues. The V and J ends lost 0 bases and 5 bases respectively, with 14 bases between them. CDR1 is SGHRS, CDR2 YFSETQ, per germline. The CDR3 protein is CASSLAGAGQNEKLFF. CDR3 nucleotide sequence: TGCGCCAGCAGCTTGGCCGGGGCAGGACAGAATGAAAAACTGTTTTTT.

This clonotype occurred a few times. J is TRBJ2-7 and V is TRBV27; D is uncertain. CDR1 is MNHEY and CDR2 is SMNVEV in the germline V gene (reference sequence). CDR3 length: 15 amino acids. Deletions cut 2 bases from V and 3 bases from J, with 14 bases between. This chain's CDR3 is CASSLTDAVGYEQYF. Written as DNA, the CDR3 is TGTGCCAGCAGTTTAACTGATGCTGTAGGCTACGAGCAGTACTTC.

This chain links TRBV7-2 with TRBJ2-2; perhaps TRBD2 as D (5 bases). V was cut by 2 bases and J by 1 base, with 14 bases left in between. Looked up from germline, CDR1 is SGHTA and CDR2 is FQGNSA. This CDR3 comprises 17 residues. The CDR3 DNA is TGTGCCAGCAGCTTAATCTCGGGGAACATGAACACCGGGGAGCTGTTTTTT. Protein product: CASSLISGNMNTGELFF.

This clonotype was recorded a few times. This chain links TRBV20-1 with TRBJ2-6; a possible D gene is TRBD1 (6 bases). CDR1 DFQATT and CDR2 SNEGSKA come from the germline V gene (reference sequence). The germline V and J ends were trimmed by 6 bases and 5 bases, with 17 bases remaining between them. The CDR3 consists of 15 residues. DNA for the CDR3: TGCAGTGCCCCCCACCCAGGGGTGAGGGCCAACGTCCTGACTTTC. It yields the protein CSAPHPGVRANVLTF.

This sequence joins TRBV4-3 and TRBJ2-3, with 7 bases matching TRBD1. CDR3 length equals 15 residues. J gave up 2 bases and V 0 bases, and 2 bases lay outside the gene matches. Germline CDR1 reads LGHNA; CDR2 reads YSLEER. CDR3 sequence reads: CASSQDGQDTDTQYF. CDR3 nucleotides: TGCGCCAGCAGCCAAGATGGACAGGACACAGATACGCAGTATTTT.

This rearrangement joins TRBV5-4 to TRBJ1-2, with D uncertain. Germline V CDR1 and CDR2: SGHNT, YYREEE (reference sequence). V gave up 6 bases and J gave up 3 bases, with 15 bases separating them. The CDR3 spans 14 residues. The CDR3 nucleotides read TGTGCCAGCAAGCCGAGGCAGGCTGACTATGGCTACACCTTC. Translation gives CASKPRQADYGYTF.

This clonotype was counted at least ten times. The V gene is TRBV6-5, the J gene TRBJ1-4; D uncertain. Trimming stripped 6 bases from V and 6 bases from J, with 14 bases between. The germline V gene encodes CDR1 MNHEY and CDR2 SVGAGI. This CDR3 is built from 14 residues. The CDR3, as DNA: TGTGCCAGCAGCCGCCGCCCGGTCGATGAAAAACTGTTTTTT. It yields the protein CASSRRPVDEKLFF.

The chain carries TRBV24-1 and TRBJ2-1; weak D call: TRBD1 (5 bases). The germline gives CDR1 KGHDR, CDR2 SFDVKD. The CDR3 consists of 13 residues. Trimming cost V 5 bases and J 8 bases, with 12 bases left between them. The CDR3 here is CATSVGAEDEQFF. The DNA of the CDR3 is TGTGCCACCAGTGTTGGGGCTGAGGATGAGCAGTTCTTC.

The genes are TRBV6-6 and TRBJ1-5; D ambiguous. This CDR3 contains 14 residues. In germline, CDR1 is MNHNY, CDR2 SVGAGI (reference sequence). The V gene lost 2 bases and the J gene lost 9 bases, with 14 bases spanning the gap. DNA of the CDR3: TGTGCCAGCAGTTACCTAGGCCTTAACCGGCCCCAGCATTTT. Translated: CASSYLGLNRPQHF.